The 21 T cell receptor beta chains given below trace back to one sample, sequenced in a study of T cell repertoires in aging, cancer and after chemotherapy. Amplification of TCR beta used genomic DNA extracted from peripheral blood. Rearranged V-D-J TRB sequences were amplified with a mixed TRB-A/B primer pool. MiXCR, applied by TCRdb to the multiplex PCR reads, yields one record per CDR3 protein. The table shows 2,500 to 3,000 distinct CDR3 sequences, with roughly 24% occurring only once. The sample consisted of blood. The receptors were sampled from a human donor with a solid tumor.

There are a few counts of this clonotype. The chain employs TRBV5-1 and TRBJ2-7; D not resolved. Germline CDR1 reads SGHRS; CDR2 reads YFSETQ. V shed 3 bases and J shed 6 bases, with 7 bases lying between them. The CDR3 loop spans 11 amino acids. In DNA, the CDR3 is TGCGCCAGCAGCTACCCCTCCGAGCAGTACTTC. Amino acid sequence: CASSYPSEQYF.

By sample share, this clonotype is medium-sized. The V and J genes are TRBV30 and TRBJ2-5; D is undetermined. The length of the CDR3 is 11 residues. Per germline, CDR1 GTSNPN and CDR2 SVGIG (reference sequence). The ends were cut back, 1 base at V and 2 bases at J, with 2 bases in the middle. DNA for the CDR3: TGTGCCTGGAGTGGTCAAGAGACCCAGTACTTC. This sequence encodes CAWSGQETQYF.

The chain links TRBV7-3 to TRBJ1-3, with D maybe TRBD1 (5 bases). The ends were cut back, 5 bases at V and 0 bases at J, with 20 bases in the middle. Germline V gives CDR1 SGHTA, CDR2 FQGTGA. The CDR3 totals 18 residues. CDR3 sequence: CASSPPRTRVLSGNTIYF. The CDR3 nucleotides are TGTGCCAGCAGCCCGCCCAGAACCAGGGTACTCTCTGGAAACACCATATATTTT.

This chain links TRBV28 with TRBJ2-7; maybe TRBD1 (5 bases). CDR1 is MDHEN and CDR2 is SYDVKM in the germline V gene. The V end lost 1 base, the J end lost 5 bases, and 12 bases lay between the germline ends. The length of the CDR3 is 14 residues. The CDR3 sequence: CASSLFAGKDEQYF. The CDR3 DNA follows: TGTGCCAGCAGTTTATTCGCAGGGAAGGACGAGCAGTACTTC.

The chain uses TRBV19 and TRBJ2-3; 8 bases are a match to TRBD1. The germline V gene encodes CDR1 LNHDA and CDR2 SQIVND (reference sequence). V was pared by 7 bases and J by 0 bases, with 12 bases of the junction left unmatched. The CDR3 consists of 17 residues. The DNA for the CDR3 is TGTGCCAGTATGGGAAGACAGGGGACAGCTAGCACAGATACGCAGTATTTT. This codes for CASMGRQGTASTDTQYF.

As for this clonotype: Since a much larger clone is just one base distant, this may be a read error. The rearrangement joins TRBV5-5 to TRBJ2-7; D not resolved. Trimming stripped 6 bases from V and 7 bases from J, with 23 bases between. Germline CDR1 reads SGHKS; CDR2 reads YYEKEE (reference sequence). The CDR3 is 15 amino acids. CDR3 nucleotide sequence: TGTGCCAGCAATCCCCCGCTTGGTGCGGTTTCGGAGCAGTACTTC. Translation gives CASNPPLGAVSEQYF.

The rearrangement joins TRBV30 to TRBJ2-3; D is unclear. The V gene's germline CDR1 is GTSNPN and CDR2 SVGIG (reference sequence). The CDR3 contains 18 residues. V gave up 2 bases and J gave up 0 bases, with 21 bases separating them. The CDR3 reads CAWSSPPPVQSSTDTQYF. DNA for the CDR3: TGTGCCTGGAGTTCCCCACCCCCAGTTCAATCTAGCACAGATACGCAGTATTTT.

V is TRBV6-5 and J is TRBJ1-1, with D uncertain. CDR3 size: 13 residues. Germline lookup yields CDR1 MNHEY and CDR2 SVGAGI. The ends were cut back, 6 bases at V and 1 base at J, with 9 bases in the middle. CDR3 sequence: CASRRGTNTEAFF. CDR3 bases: TGTGCCAGCAGAAGAGGAACGAACACTGAAGCTTTCTTT.

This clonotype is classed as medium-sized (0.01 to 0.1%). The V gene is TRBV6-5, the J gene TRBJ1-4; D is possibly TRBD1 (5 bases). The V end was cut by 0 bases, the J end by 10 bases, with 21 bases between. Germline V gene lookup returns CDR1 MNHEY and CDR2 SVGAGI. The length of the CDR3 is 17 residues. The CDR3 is CASSYSISGQGGRKLFF. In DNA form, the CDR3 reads TGTGCCAGCAGTTACTCGATATCTGGTCAGGGAGGGCGAAAACTGTTTTTT.

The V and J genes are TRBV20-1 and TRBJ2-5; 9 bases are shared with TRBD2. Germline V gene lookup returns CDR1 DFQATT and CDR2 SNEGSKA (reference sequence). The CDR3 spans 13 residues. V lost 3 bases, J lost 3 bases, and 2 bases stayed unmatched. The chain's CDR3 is CSASAGGEETQYF. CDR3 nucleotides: TGCAGTGCTAGCGCGGGGGGGGAAGAGACCCAGTACTTC.

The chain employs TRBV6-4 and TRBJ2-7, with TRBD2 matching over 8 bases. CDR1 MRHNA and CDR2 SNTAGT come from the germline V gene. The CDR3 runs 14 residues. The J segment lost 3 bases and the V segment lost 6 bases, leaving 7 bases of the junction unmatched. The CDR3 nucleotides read TGTGCCAGCAGAGCCGGGACTAGTCACTACGAGCAGTACTTC. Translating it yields CASRAGTSHYEQYF.

CDR3 loop: CASSLAGVGANVLTF. CDR3 DNA: TGTGCCAGCAGCTTGGCTGGGGTAGGGGCCAACGTCCTGACTTTC. V is TRBV5-5 and J is TRBJ2-6; D gene uncertain. The CDR3 is 15 residues long. Per germline, CDR1 SGHKS and CDR2 YYEKEE (reference sequence). V was trimmed by 0 bases and J by 4 bases, leaving 8 bases between them.

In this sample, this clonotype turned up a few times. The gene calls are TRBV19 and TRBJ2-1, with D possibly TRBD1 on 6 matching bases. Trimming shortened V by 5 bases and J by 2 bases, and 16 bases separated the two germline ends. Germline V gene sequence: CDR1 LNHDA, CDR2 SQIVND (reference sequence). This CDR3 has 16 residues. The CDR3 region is CASSESTGSPYNEQFF. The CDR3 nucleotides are TGTGCCAGTAGTGAAAGTACAGGGAGTCCCTACAATGAGCAGTTCTTC.

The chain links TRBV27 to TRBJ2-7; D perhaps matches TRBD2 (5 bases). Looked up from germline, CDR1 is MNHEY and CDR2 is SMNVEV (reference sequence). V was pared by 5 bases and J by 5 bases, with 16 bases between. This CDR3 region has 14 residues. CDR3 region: CASSPWGEGHEQYF. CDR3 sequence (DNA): TGTGCCAGCAGTCCCTGGGGAGAGGGTCACGAGCAGTACTTC.

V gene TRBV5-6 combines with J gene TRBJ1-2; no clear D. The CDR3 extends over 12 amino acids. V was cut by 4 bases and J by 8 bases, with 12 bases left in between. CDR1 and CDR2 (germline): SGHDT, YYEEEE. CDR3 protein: CASSVGFGGYTF. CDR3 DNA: TGTGCCAGCAGCGTGGGGTTCGGAGGCTACACCTTC. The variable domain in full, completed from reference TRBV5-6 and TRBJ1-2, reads DAGVTQSPTHLIKTRGQQVTLRCSPKSGHDTVSWYQQALGQGPQFIFQYYEEEERQRGNFPDRFSGHQFPNYSSELNVNALLLGDSALYLCASSVGFGGYTFGSGTRLTVV.

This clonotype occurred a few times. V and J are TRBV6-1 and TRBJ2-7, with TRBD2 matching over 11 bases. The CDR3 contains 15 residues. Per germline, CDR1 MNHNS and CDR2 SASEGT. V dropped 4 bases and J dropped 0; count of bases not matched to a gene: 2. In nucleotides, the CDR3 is TGTGCCAGCAGTGCCGGGACTAGCGGCTCCTACGAGCAGTACTTC. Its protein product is CASSAGTSGSYEQYF.

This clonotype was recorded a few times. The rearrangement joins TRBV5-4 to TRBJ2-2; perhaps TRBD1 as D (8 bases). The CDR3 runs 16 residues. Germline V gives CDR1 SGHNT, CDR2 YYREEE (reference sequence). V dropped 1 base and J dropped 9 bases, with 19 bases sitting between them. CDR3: CASSLTGGGRGWELFF. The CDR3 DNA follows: TGTGCCAGCAGCTTGACAGGGGGGGGGAGAGGATGGGAGCTGTTTTTT.

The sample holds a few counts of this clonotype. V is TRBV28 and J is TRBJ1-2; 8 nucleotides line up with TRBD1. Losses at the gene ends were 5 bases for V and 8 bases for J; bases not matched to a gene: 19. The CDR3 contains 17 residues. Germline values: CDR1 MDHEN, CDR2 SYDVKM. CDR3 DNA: TGTGCCAGCAGTCCCCTGGCCGGGCGGCAGGGGGCGCGGGGCTACACCTTC. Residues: CASSPLAGRQGARGYTF.

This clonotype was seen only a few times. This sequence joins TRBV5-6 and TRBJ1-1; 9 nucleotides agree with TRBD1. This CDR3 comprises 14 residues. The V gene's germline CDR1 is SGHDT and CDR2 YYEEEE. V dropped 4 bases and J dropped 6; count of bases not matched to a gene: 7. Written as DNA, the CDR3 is TGTGCCAGCAGCCGACAGGACAGGGGCTCTGAAGCTTTCTTT. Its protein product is CASSRQDRGSEAFF.

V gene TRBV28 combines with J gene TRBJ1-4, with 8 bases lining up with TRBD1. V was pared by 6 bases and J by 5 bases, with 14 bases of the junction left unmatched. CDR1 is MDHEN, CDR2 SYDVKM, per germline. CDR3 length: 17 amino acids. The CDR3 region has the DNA TGTGCCAGCAGACCAATAGGAAACAGGGGGTTAAATGAAAAACTGTTTTTT. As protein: CASRPIGNRGLNEKLFF.

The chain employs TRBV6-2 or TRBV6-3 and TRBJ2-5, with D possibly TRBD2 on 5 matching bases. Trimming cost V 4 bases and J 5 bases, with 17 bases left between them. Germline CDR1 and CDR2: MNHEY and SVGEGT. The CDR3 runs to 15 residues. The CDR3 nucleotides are TGTGCCAGCAGTTCCCGAGGGAGAGTCCGGGAGACCCAGTACTTC. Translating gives CASSSRGRVRETQYF.